This TCR beta chain was identified during a study of T cells in Graves' hyperthyroidism and ophthalmopathy. This clonotype was picked up a small number of times. Its matching antigen is unknown. Study outcomes and limitations: The majority of expanded thyroid clonotypes above 0.001 also appeared in blood.

TCR beta CDR3 region amplification was performed from RNA transcripts. Carried out on the TCR CDR3, a first-round RT-PCR used the HTBI primer set. MiXCR, run by TCRdb on the multiplex PCR reads, gives a single entry per CDR3 protein. This repertoire shows about 840,000 distinct CDR3 sequences, roughly 37% found once; its top ten account for more than 7%. Sequenced input: blood. This receptor was identified in a young man with Graves' hyperthyroidism.

CDR3 sequence (DNA): TGTGCCAGCAGTTACATGAGGGCCGGGAGTCAGCCCCAGCATTTT. This translates into CASSYMRAGSQPQHF. The rearrangement uses TRBV6-5 and TRBJ1-5, with D unresolved. With 2 bases removed from V and 6 bases from J, the gap between germline ends came to 14 bases. Germline V lookup: CDR1 MNHEY, CDR2 SVGAGI. This CDR3 region has 15 residues.